Described below is a single T cell receptor beta chain sequence and its context. TCRdb's copy holds only in-frame clones and misses some; the assay was immunoSEQ multiplex PCR. Among about 82,000 clones listed, 80% to 90% were seen once. The sample originates from a study of blood T cell repertoires in COVID-19. Study context: The cDNA or gDNA used as material had been derived from T cells, B-cell-depleted T cells, or PBMCs.

Germline CDR1 and CDR2: SGHRS and YFSETQ. After removal of 5 bases from V and 3 bases from J, the junction contained 10 bases not matched to a gene. The CDR3 totals 15 residues. The chain uses TRBV5-1 and TRBJ2-7, with TRBD2 identical over 8 bases. The source is a woman aged 55-70 years with acute or convalescent COVID-19. The sample was peripheral blood. CDR3 loop: CASRRSSGGFYEQYF. The CDR3 coding sequence is TGCGCCAGCAGACGGAGCAGCGGGGGATTCTACGAGCAGTACTTC.